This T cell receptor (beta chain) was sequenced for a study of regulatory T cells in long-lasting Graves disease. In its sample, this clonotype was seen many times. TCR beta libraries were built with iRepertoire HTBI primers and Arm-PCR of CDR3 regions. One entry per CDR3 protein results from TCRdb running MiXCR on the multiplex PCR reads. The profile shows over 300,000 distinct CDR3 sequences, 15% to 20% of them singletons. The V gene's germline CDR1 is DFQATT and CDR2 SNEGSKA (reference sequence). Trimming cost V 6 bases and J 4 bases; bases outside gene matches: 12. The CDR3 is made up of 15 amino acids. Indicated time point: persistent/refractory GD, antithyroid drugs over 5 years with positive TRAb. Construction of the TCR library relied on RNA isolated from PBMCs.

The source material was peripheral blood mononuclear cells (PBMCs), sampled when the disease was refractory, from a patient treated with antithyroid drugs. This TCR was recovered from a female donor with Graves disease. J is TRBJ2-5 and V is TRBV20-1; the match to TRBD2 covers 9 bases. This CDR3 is CSATQWAGGRETQYF. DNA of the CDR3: TGCAGTGCGACCCAATGGGCGGGAGGGCGAGAGACCCAGTACTTC.